This T cell receptor beta chain was recovered during a study of tumor and adjacent non-tumor tissue in lung cancer. Study results and limitations: Significantly higher TCR diversity was found in tumor than normal lung. Higher tumor TCR diversity was associated with shorter survival.

About this clonotype itself: Its antigen is undetermined. Relative to the germline gene, one junction end is altered; a read error may explain this.

This CDR3 has 16 amino acids. RNA was extracted from bulk tissue without any cell sorting. Three rounds of nested PCR, following a modified ARM-PCR protocol, produced the TCRbeta library. In TCRdb, the multiplex PCR reads were re-called with MiXCR into one record per CDR3 protein. The repertoire holds fewer than 85,000 distinct CDR3 sequences, roughly 73% seen once, with roughly 30% in the top ten. The receptor was isolated from a man in his sixties with non-small cell lung cancer. The rearrangement joins TRBV6-7 to TRBJ2-3; TRBD2 matches at 10 bases. Being an ORF, TRBV6-7 has a function that is uncertain. What was sequenced was lung tumor tissue. CDR3 in amino acids: CASNYTSGRAADMQYF. The CDR3 region has the DNA TGTGCCAGTAATTATACGAGCGGGAGGGCGGCAGATATGCAGTATTTT.